One sample yielded the 9 T cell receptor beta chains listed below, sequenced in a study of blood T cell repertoires in COVID-19. Produced via immunoSEQ multiplex PCR; TCRdb's table is partial and in-frame only. The table records some 70,000 clones, roughly 84% of them present only once. The sequencing sample was made of peripheral blood. These receptors all stem from a man aged 65-85 years with active or convalescent COVID-19.

The rearrangement links TRBV11-3 to TRBJ1-1, with TRBD1 identical over 8 bases. CDR1 and CDR2 from the germline V gene are SGHNT and YENEEA. The CDR3 length is 13 residues. The ends lost 6 bases at V and 5 bases at J; junction bases unmatched: 5. CDR3 sequence: CASSRRGRTEAFF. In DNA form, the CDR3 reads TGTGCCAGCAGTCGCAGGGGGCGGACTGAAGCTTTCTTT.

The rearrangement links TRBV6-1 to TRBJ2-5; 9 bases fit TRBD2. The germline V gene encodes CDR1 MNHNS and CDR2 SASEGT. The length of the CDR3 is 17 residues. The trim removed 2 bases at V and 4 bases at J, leaving 11 bases unmatched. CDR3 sequence: CASSELKVAGVVETQYF. CDR3 DNA sequence: TGTGCCAGCAGTGAACTGAAGGTAGCGGGAGTGGTAGAGACCCAGTACTTC.

This chain links TRBV27 with TRBJ1-5, with TRBD1 matching 7 bases. V lost 6 bases, J lost 2 bases, and 4 bases stayed unmatched. The germline V gene encodes CDR1 MNHEY and CDR2 SMNVEV (reference sequence). The CDR3 loop spans 14 amino acids. The DNA for the CDR3 is TGTGCCAGCAGACAGGGGCTAGGCAATCAGCCCCAGCATTTT. The encoded protein is CASRQGLGNQPQHF.

The chain couples TRBV11-2 to TRBJ2-7; D ambiguous. V lost 1 base, J lost 2 bases, and 6 bases lay in between. Germline-derived CDR1 and CDR2 are SGHAT and FQNNGV. This CDR3 contains 13 residues. This CDR3 is CASSLGGPYEQYF. The CDR3 DNA is TGTGCCAGCAGCTTAGGTGGGCCCTACGAGCAGTACTTC.

V is TRBV7-2 and J is TRBJ1-4, with 7 bases that match TRBD1. The CDR3 extends over 15 amino acids. V dropped 5 bases and J dropped 0; count of bases not matched to a gene: 3. CDR1 is SGHTA and CDR2 is FQGNSA in the germline V gene. CDR3 amino acids: CASSRQGATNEKLFF. The CDR3 DNA reads TGTGCCAGCAGCCGTCAGGGGGCAACTAATGAAAAACTGTTTTTT.

This rearrangement joins TRBV10-2 to TRBJ2-5; TRBD1 might be the D (7 bases). Trimming stripped 3 bases from V and 8 bases from J, with 19 bases between. Germline assignment: CDR1 WSHSY and CDR2 SAAADI. The CDR3 has 15 amino acids. CDR3 nucleotides: TGCGCCAGCAGTGATTTGGGGCCCCAGGGGGGTACCCAGTACTTC. Translating it yields CASSDLGPQGGTQYF.

The V and J genes are TRBV5-1 and TRBJ2-7; unclear D gene. The germline V gene encodes CDR1 SGHRS and CDR2 YFSETQ. The CDR3 is made up of 13 amino acids. Trimming removed 0 bases from V and 0 bases from J, with 4 bases in between. The CDR3 reads CASSLAVSYEQYF. The CDR3 bases are TGCGCCAGCAGCTTGGCGGTCTCCTACGAGCAGTACTTC. Variable domain in full (rest from reference TRBV5-1 and TRBJ2-7): KAGVTQTPRYLIKTRGQQVTLSCSPISGHRSVSWYQQTPGQGLQFLFEYFSETQRNKGNFPGRFSGRQFSNSRSEMNVSTLELGDSALYLCASSLAVSYEQYFGPGTRLTVT.

This clone was picked up a small number of times. The gene calls are TRBV5-6 and TRBJ1-1; TRBD1 might be the D (6 bases). The CDR3 has 15 amino acids. Trimming cost V 3 bases and J 3 bases, with 15 bases left between them. Germline V lookup: CDR1 SGHDT, CDR2 YYEEEE. The CDR3: CASSSPLDSYTEAFF. In DNA form, the CDR3 reads TGTGCCAGCAGCTCCCCGTTGGACAGCTACACTGAAGCTTTCTTT.

The rearrangement joins TRBV19 to TRBJ2-1; 7 bases are shared with TRBD2. The germline V gene has CDR1 LNHDA and CDR2 SQIVND (reference sequence). V shed 3 bases, J shed 2 bases, and the junction held 7 bases outside the gene matches. The CDR3 runs 16 residues. The CDR3 region has the DNA TGTGCCAGTAGTATCCACCCGACTAGCCCCTACAATGAGCAGTTCTTC. It is translated as CASSIHPTSPYNEQFF.